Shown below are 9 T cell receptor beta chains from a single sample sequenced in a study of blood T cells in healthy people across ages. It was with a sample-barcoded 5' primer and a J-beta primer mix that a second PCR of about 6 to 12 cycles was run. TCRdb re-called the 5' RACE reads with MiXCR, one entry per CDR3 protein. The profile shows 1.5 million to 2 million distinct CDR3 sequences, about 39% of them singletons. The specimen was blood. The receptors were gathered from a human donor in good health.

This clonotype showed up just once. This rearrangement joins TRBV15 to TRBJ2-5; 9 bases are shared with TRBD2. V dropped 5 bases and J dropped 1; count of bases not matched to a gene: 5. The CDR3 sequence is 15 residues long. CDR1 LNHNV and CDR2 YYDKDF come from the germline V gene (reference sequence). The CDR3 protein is CATSVLAGAQETQYF. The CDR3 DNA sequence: TGTGCCACCAGCGTTTTAGCGGGGGCCCAAGAGACCCAGTACTTC. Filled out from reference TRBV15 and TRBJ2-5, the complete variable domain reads DAMVIQNPRYQVTQFGKPVTLSCSQTLNHNVMYWYQQKSSQAPKLLFHYYDKDFNNEADTPDNFQSRRPNTSFCFLDIRSPGLGDTAMYLCATSVLAGAQETQYFGPGTRLLVL.

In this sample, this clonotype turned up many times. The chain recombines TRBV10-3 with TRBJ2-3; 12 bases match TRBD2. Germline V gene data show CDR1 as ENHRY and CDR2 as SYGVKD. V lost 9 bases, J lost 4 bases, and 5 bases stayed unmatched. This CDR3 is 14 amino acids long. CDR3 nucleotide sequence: TGTGCCATTCGACTAGCGGGGGACGCAGATACGCAGTATTTT. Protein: CAIRLAGDADTQYF.

The CDR3 is CASSEEGTGAQETQYF. CDR3 coding DNA: TGTGCCAGCAGTGAAGAGGGTACGGGGGCCCAAGAGACCCAGTACTTC. V and J are TRBV2 and TRBJ2-5, with D perhaps being TRBD1 or TRBD2 (6 bases each). The CDR3 spans 16 residues. Germline V gene data show CDR1 as SNHLY and CDR2 as FYNNEI. The V end was cut by 1 base, the J end by 1 base, with 13 bases between.

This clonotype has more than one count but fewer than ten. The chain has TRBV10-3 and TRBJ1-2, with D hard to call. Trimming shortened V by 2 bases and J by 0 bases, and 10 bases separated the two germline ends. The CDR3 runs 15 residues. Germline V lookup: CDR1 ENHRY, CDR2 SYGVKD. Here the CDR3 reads CAISETGLANYGYTF. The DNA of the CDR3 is TGTGCCATCAGTGAGACGGGCTTAGCTAACTATGGCTACACCTTC.

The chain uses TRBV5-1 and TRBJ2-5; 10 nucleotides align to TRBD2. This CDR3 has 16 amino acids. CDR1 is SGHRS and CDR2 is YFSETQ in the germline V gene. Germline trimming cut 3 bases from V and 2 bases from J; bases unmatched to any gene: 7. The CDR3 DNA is TGCGCCAGCAGCTCCCTACTAGCGGGACCACAAGAGACCCAGTACTTC. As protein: CASSSLLAGPQETQYF. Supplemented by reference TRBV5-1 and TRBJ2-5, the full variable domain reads KAGVTQTPRYLIKTRGQQVTLSCSPISGHRSVSWYQQTPGQGLQFLFEYFSETQRNKGNFPGRFSGRQFSNSRSEMNVSTLELGDSALYLCASSSLLAGPQETQYFGPGTRLLVL.

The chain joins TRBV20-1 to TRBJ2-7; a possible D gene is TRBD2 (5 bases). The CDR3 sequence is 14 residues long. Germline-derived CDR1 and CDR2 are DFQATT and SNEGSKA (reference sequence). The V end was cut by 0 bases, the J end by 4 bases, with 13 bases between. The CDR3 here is CSAREGGSPYEQYF. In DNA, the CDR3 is TGCAGTGCTAGAGAAGGAGGTTCTCCGTACGAGCAGTACTTC.

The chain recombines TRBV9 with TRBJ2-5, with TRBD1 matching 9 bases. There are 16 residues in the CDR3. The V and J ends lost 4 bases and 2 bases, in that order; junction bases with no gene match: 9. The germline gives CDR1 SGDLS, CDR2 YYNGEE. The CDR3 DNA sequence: TGTGCCAGCAGCTCCGCTGGGACAGGGTGGCAAGAGACCCAGTACTTC. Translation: CASSSAGTGWQETQYF.

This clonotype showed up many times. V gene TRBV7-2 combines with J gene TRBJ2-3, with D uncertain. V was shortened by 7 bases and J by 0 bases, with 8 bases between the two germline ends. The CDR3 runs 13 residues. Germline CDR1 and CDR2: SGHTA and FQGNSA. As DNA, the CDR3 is TGTGCCAGCACCCGTGGCAGCACAGATACGCAGTATTTT. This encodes CASTRGSTDTQYF.

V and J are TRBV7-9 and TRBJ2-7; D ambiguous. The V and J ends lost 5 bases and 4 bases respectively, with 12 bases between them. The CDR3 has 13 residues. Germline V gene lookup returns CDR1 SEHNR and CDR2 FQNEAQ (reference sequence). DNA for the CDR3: TGTGCCAGCAGCAGGACCACATCATACGAGCAGTACTTC. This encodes CASSRTTSYEQYF. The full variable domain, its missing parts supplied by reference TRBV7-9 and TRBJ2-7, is DTGVSQNPRHKITKRGQNVTFRCDPISEHNRLYWYRQTLGQGPEFLTYFQNEAQLEKSRLLSDRFSAERPKGSFSTLEIQRTEQGDSAMYLCASSRTTSYEQYFGPGTRLTVT.